This T cell receptor (beta chain) was sequenced for a study of T-cell reconstitution after alpha-beta-depleted transplantation in children. Study-wide findings and caveats: Some patients showed high day-60 TCRbeta diversity, which derived from surviving recipient T cells and thymic progenitors. Roughly two months post-transplant, alpha-beta T cells reportedly originated from several hundred graft clones that had expanded. T-cell counts and diversity were attributed mostly to newly produced T cells one year after transplant.

Unique molecular identifiers featured in how the TCRbeta library was prepared. TCRdb reanalysed the PCR reads using MiXCR and keeps one entry per CDR3 protein. In the table there are approximately 220,000 distinct CDR3 sequences, about 15% of which are singletons. Trimming left V 5 bases short and J 4 bases short, with 13 bases between. Germline-derived CDR1 and CDR2 are SGHRS and YFSETQ. This CDR3 comprises 13 residues. This clonotype was recorded at least ten times. The antigen remains undetermined. This chain uses TRBV5-1 with TRBJ2-7, with D possibly matching TRBD1 (6 bases). The source was PBMCs, mostly from graft donor cells, collected 360 days after TCRalphabeta/CD19-depleted stem cell transplant. The clonotype originates from a male patient between 2 and 9 years old who had a stem cell transplant for acute lymphoblastic leukemia, so the T cells may come from the graft donor. The CDR3 nucleotides are TGCGCCAGCAGGGATGCCGACAGGTACGAGCAGTACTTC. Residues: CASRDADRYEQYF.